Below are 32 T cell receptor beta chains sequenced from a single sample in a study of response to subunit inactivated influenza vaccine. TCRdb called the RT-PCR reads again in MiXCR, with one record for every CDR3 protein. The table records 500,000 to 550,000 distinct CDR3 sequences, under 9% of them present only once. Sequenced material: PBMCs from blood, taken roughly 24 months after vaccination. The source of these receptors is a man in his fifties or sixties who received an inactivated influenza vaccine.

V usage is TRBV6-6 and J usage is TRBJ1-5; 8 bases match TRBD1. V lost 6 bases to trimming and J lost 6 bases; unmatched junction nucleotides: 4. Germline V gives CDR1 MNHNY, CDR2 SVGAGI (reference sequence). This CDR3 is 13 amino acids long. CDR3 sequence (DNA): TGTGCCAGCAGACCCGGACAGGGTCAGCCCCAGCATTTT. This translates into CASRPGQGQPQHF.

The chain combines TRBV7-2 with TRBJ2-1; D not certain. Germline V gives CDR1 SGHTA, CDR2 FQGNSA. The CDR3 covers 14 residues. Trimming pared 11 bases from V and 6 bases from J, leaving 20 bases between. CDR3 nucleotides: TGTGCCTGCAAGACGGGTTTGGTTGGCAATGAGCAGTTCTTC. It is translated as CACKTGLVGNEQFF.

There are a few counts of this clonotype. The chain's CDR3 is CASSVRQGGPYEQYF. The CDR3 DNA follows: TGTGCCAGCAGCGTTAGACAGGGAGGGCCCTACGAGCAGTACTTC. This rearrangement joins TRBV6-1 to TRBJ2-7; the D gene could be TRBD1 or TRBD2 (7 bases each). Germline loops: CDR1 MNHNS, CDR2 SASEGT. The CDR3 spans 15 residues. V was trimmed by 6 bases and J by 2 bases, leaving 17 bases between them.

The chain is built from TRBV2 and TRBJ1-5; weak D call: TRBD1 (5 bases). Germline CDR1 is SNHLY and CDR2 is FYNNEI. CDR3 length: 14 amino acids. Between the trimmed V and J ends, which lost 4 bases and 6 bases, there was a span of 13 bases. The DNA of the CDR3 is TGTGCCAGCAGTGGAACAGGATTTACTCAGCCCCAGCATTTT. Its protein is CASSGTGFTQPQHF.

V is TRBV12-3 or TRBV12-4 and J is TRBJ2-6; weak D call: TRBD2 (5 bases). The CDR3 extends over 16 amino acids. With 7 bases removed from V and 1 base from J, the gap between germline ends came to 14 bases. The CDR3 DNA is TGTGCCAGCACCCGAAGAGGGATATCTGGGGCCAACGTCCTGACTTTC. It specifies CASTRRGISGANVLTF.

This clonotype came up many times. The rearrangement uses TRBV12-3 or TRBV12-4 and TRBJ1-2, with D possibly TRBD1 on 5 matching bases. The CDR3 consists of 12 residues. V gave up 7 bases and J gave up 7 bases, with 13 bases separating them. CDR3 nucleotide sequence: TGTGCCAGCACCTATGGGGGGGGTGGCTACACCTTC. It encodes CASTYGGGGYTF.

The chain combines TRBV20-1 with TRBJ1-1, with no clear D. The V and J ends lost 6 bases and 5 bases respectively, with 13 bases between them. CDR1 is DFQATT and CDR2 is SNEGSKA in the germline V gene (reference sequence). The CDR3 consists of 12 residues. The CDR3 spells CSAGIRGTEAFF. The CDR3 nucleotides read TGCAGTGCCGGAATCCGGGGAACTGAAGCTTTCTTT.

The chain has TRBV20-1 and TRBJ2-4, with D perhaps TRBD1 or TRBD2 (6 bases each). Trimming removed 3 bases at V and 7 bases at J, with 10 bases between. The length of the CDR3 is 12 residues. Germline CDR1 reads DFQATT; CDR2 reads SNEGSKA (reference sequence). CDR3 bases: TGCAGTGCTAGGAGGGGGGTGAACATTCAGTACTTC. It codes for CSARRGVNIQYF.

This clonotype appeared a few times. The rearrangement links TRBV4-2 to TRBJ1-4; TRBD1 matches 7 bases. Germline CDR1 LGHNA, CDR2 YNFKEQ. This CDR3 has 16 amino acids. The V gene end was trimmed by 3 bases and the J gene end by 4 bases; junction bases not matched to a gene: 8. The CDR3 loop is CASSQETGAGNEKLFF. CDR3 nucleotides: TGTGCCAGCAGCCAGGAAACAGGGGCCGGTAATGAAAAACTGTTTTTT.

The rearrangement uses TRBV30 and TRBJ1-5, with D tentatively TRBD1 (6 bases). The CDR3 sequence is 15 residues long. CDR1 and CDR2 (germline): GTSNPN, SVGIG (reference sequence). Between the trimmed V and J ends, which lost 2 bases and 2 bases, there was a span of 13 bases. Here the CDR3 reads CAWSNRDQGNQPQHF. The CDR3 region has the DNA TGTGCCTGGAGTAACAGGGATCAGGGCAATCAGCCCCAGCATTTT.

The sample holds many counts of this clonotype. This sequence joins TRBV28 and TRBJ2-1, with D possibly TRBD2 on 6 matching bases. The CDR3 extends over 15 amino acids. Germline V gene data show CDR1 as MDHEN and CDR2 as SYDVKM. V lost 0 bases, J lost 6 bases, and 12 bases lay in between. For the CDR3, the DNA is TGTGCCAGCAGTTTATGGGGCGGAGCGGGCAATGAGCAGTTCTTC. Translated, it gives CASSLWGGAGNEQFF.

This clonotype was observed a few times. Written as DNA, the CDR3 is TGCAGTGCTAGAGATCCGCGGGGTCCCTTGAACACTGAAGCTTTCTTT. Encoded protein: CSARDPRGPLNTEAFF. The chain uses TRBV20-1 and TRBJ1-1; D unclear. CDR1 is DFQATT, CDR2 SNEGSKA, per germline (reference sequence). Trimming removed 0 bases from V and 0 bases from J, with 14 bases in between. The length of the CDR3 is 16 residues.

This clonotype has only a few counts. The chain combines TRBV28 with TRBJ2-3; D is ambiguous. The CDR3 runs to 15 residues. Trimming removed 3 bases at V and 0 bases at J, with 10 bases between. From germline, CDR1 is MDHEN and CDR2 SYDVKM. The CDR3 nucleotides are TGTGCCAGCAGTTTTGAACCCCTGAGCACAGATACGCAGTATTTT. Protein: CASSFEPLSTDTQYF.

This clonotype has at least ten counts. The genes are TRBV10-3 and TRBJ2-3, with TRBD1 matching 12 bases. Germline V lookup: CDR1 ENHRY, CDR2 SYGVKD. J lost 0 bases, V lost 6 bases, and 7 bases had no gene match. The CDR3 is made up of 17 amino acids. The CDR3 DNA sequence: TGTGCCATCAGGCCGGGACAGGGGGCAACTAGCACAGATACGCAGTATTTT. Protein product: CAIRPGQGATSTDTQYF.

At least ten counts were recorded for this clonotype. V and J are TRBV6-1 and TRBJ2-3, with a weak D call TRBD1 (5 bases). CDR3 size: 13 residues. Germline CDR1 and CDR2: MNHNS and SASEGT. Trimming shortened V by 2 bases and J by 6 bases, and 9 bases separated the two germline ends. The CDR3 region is CASSEMGRDTQYF. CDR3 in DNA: TGTGCCAGCAGTGAAATGGGGCGCGATACGCAGTATTTT.

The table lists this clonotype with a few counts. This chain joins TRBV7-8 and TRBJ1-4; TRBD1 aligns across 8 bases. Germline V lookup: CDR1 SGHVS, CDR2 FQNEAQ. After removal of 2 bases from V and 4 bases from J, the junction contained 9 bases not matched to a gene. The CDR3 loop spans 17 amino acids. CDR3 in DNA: TGTGCCAGCAGCTTATTCCTCGGACAGGGCAATAATGAAAAACTGTTTTTT. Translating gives CASSLFLGQGNNEKLFF. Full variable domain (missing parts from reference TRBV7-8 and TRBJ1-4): GAGVSQSPRYKVAKRGQDVALRCDPISGHVSLFWYQQALGQGPEFLTYFQNEAQLDKSGLPSDRFFAERPEGSVSTLKIQRTQQEDSAVYLCASSLFLGQGNNEKLFFGSGTQLSVL.

CDR3 region: CASRQMGQVSNQPQHF. The CDR3 coding sequence is TGTGCCAGCAGACAAATGGGCCAGGTTAGCAATCAGCCCCAGCATTTT. The chain carries TRBV6-1 and TRBJ1-5; no clear D gene. Per germline, CDR1 MNHNS and CDR2 SASEGT. Between the trimmed V and J ends, which lost 6 bases and 0 bases, there was a span of 15 bases. This CDR3 has 16 residues.

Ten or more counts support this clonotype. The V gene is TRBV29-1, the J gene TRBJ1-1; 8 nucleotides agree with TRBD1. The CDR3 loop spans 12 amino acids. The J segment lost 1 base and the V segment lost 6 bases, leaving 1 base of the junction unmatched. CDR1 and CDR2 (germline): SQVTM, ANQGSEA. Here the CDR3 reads CSVGQGNTEAFF. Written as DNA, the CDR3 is TGCAGCGTAGGACAGGGGAACACTGAAGCTTTCTTT.

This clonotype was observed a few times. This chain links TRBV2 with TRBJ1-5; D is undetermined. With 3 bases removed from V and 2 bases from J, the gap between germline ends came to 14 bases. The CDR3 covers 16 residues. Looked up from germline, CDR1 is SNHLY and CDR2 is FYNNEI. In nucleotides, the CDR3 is TGTGCCAGCAGTGATCGGGGTGCGTGGGGCAATCAGCCCCAGCATTTT. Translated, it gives CASSDRGAWGNQPQHF.

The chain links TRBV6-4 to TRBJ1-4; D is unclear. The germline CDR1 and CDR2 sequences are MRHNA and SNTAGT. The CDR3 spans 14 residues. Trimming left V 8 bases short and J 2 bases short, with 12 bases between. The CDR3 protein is CASRRGPTNEKLFF. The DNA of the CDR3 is TGTGCCAGCCGACGGGGTCCTACTAATGAAAAACTGTTTTTT.

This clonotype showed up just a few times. For the CDR3, the DNA is TGTGCCAGCAGCCACAGTTTTTCGGGGGTATCCTACAATGAGCAGTTCTTC. Its translation is CASSHSFSGVSYNEQFF. The chain uses TRBV7-9 and TRBJ2-1, with D maybe TRBD2 (6 bases). Trimming took off 5 bases at V and 1 base at J, with 18 bases between the two ends. Germline assignment: CDR1 SEHNR and CDR2 FQNEAQ (reference sequence). The CDR3 extends over 17 amino acids.

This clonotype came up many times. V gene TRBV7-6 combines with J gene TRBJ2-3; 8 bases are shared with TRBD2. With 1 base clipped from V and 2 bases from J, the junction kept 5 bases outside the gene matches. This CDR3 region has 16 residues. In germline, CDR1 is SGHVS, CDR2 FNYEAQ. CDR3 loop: CASSLERELFTDTQYF. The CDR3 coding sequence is TGTGCCAGCAGCTTAGAGCGGGAGCTTTTCACAGATACGCAGTATTTT.

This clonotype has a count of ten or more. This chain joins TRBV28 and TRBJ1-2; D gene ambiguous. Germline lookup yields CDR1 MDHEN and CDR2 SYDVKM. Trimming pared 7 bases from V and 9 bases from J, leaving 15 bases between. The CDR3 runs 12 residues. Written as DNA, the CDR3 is TGTGCCAGCACCTCTGGGTCTCTACGCTACACCTTC. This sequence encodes CASTSGSLRYTF.

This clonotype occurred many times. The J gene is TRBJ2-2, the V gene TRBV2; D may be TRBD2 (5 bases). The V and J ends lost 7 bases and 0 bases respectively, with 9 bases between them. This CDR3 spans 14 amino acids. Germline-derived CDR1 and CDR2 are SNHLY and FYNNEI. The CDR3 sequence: CASKEASNTGELFF. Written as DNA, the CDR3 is TGTGCCAGCAAGGAGGCCTCGAACACCGGGGAGCTGTTTTTT.

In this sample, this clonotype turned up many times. CDR3 in amino acids: CASSLGGVTDTQYF. The CDR3 region has the DNA TGTGCCAGCAGCTTGGGCGGCGTCACAGATACGCAGTATTTT. The chain employs TRBV11-3 and TRBJ2-3; no clear D. V gave up 3 bases and J gave up 2 bases, with 9 bases separating them. CDR3 length: 14 amino acids. Germline V gene data show CDR1 as SGHNT and CDR2 as YENEEA.

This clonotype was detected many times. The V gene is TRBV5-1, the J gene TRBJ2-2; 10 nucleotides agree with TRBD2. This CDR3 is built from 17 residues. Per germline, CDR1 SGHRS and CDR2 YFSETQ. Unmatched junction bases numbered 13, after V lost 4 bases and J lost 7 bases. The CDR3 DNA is TGCGCCAGCAGCCCACTAGCGGGACCTTTGAAAATCGGGGAGCTGTTTTTT. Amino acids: CASSPLAGPLKIGELFF.

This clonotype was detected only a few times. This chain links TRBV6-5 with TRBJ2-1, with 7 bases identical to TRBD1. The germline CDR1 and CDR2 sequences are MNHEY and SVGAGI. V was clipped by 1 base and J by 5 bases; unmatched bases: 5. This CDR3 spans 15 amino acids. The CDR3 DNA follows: TGTGCCAGCAGTTACTGGGCCGGGACAGACAATGAGCAGTTCTTC. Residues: CASSYWAGTDNEQFF.

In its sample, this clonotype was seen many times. CDR3 sequence: CAIGGGGYQPQHF. The CDR3 nucleotides read TGTGCCATTGGAGGAGGGGGCTATCAGCCCCAGCATTTT. The chain links TRBV6-2 or TRBV6-3 to TRBJ1-5; 7 bases fit TRBD1. Germline V CDR1 and CDR2: MNHEY, SVGEGT. After removal of 10 bases from V and 5 bases from J, the junction contained 8 bases not matched to a gene. This CDR3 comprises 13 residues.

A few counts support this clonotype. CDR3 nucleotides: TGTGCCAGCAGCGATTCACAGGGGGAGAGAGATACGCAGTATTTT. Amino acids: CASSDSQGERDTQYF. This chain joins TRBV9 and TRBJ2-3; 8 positions match TRBD1. V lost 3 bases and J lost 5; bases outside the gene matches: 8. CDR1 and CDR2 (germline): SGDLS, YYNGEE. CDR3 length: 15 amino acids.

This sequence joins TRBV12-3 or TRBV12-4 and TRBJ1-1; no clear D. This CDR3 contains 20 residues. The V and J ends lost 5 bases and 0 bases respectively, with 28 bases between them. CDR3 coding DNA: TGTGCCAGCAGTCCAACTGAAACAGATTGGAATCGGGTCATGAACACTGAAGCTTTCTTT. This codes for CASSPTETDWNRVMNTEAFF.

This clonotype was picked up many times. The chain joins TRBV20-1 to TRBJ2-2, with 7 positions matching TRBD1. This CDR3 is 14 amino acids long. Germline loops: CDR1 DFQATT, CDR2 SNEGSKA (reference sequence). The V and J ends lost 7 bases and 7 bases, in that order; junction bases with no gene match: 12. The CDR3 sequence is CSVRPGTVGGELFF. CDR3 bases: TGCAGTGTTCGACCCGGGACAGTAGGCGGGGAGCTGTTTTTT.

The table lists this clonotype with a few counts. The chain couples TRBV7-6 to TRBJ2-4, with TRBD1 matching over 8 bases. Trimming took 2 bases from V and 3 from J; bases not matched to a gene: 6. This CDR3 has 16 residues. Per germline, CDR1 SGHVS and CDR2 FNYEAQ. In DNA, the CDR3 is TGTGCCAGCAGCTTACTGACAGGGGTAGACAAAAACATTCAGTACTTC. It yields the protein CASSLLTGVDKNIQYF.